A single sample gave rise to the 23 T cell receptor beta chains below, sequenced in a study of cytomegalovirus exposure and HLA in healthy donors. 60 Vbeta and 13 Jbeta primers were used in PCR. The method was immunoSEQ multiplex PCR; TCRdb's version includes in-frame clones alone and lacks a portion of them. The table records 50,000 to 75,000 clones, 80% of them present only once. Sequenced: PBMCs. These receptors all come from a woman aged 40 to 50 in good health and CMV-seronegative.

The rearrangement uses TRBV4-1 and TRBJ2-4; tentatively, D is TRBD1 (6 bases). Trimming took 1 base from V and 0 from J, leaving 13 bases between them. Germline V gene sequence: CDR1 MGHRA, CDR2 YSYEKL. The CDR3 has 17 residues. CDR3 in amino acids: CASSQGLSGVAKNIQYF. The CDR3 nucleotides are TGCGCCAGCAGCCAAGGATTGTCAGGGGTAGCCAAAAACATTCAGTACTTC.

The chain has TRBV19 and TRBJ2-1; 7 bases agree with TRBD2. CDR1 is LNHDA and CDR2 is SQIVND in the germline V gene (reference sequence). This CDR3 spans 14 amino acids. The V and J ends lost 5 bases and 7 bases, in that order; junction bases with no gene match: 8. The CDR3 bases are TGTGCCAGTAGTCCGCGGACTAGGAGGAATGAGCAGTTCTTC. Residues: CASSPRTRRNEQFF.

V usage is TRBV15 and J usage is TRBJ2-3; 8 positions match TRBD2. Per germline, CDR1 LNHNV and CDR2 YYDKDF (reference sequence). This CDR3 contains 18 residues. J was trimmed by 5 bases and V by 4 bases; bases with no gene match: 17. The CDR3 sequence: CATSIGLYSSGSVDTQYF. CDR3 DNA: TGTGCCACCAGCATCGGCCTGTACTCTAGCGGGTCCGTAGATACGCAGTATTTT. Based on the CDR3 plus reference TRBV15 and TRBJ2-3, the full variable domain is DAMVIQNPRYQVTQFGKPVTLSCSQTLNHNVMYWYQQKSSQAPKLLFHYYDKDFNNEADTPDNFQSRRPNTSFCFLDIRSPGLGDTAMYLCATSIGLYSSGSVDTQYFGPGTRLTVL.

This chain joins TRBV4-2 and TRBJ1-2, with 9 bases fitting TRBD1. Germline V gives CDR1 LGHNA, CDR2 YNFKEQ. CDR3 length: 15 residues. V shed 2 bases and J 8 bases; nucleotides not matched to a gene: 9. The CDR3 sequence: CASSQTTGGVWGYTF. For the CDR3, the DNA is TGTGCCAGCAGCCAAACAACAGGGGGCGTTTGGGGCTACACCTTC.

J is TRBJ1-1 and V is TRBV28, with D perhaps TRBD1 (5 bases). The CDR3 is made up of 16 amino acids. Germline CDR1 reads MDHEN; CDR2 reads SYDVKM. Trimming took 1 base from V and 1 from J, leaving 13 bases between them. CDR3 protein: CASSLYFGARNTEAFF. DNA for the CDR3: TGTGCCAGCAGTTTATATTTTGGGGCGCGGAACACTGAAGCTTTCTTT.

The gene calls are TRBV29-1 and TRBJ2-1; 9 bases are shared with TRBD2. The V and J ends lost 4 bases and 2 bases, in that order; junction bases with no gene match: 9. The CDR3 runs to 16 residues. Germline V gene sequence: CDR1 SQVTM, CDR2 ANQGSEA. The CDR3 DNA reads TGCAGCGTTGGGGGTAGCGGGAGTCAGGCCTACAATGAGCAGTTCTTC. This gives the protein CSVGGSGSQAYNEQFF.

The chain employs TRBV27 and TRBJ1-5; no firm D call. Between the trimmed V and J ends, which lost 3 bases and 0 bases, there was a span of 9 bases. The CDR3 extends over 15 amino acids. Germline V gives CDR1 MNHEY, CDR2 SMNVEV (reference sequence). CDR3 bases: TGTGCCAGCAGTTTCTACAGTAATAGCAATCAGCCCCAGCATTTT. It encodes CASSFYSNSNQPQHF.

Points on this clone: In the same sample, other DNA sequences code for this CDR3. The J gene is TRBJ2-5, the V gene TRBV20-1; no clear D gene. CDR1 is DFQATT, CDR2 SNEGSKA, per germline (reference sequence). Trimming removed 3 bases at V and 5 bases at J, with 4 bases between. This CDR3 region has 10 residues. The CDR3 protein is CSASLETQYF. In DNA form, the CDR3 reads TGCAGTGCTAGTCTTGAGACCCAGTACTTC.

The chain employs TRBV6-1 and TRBJ1-4; 8 bases fit TRBD1. CDR3 length equals 14 residues. The germline CDR1 and CDR2 sequences are MNHNS and SASEGT. The V segment lost 5 bases and the J segment 8 bases; nucleotides outside the gene matches: 7. The CDR3 protein is CASSLTGEGEKLFF. The CDR3 DNA reads as TGTGCCAGCAGTCTGACAGGGGAGGGCGAAAAACTGTTTTTT.

The V call is TRBV28, the J call TRBJ2-1, with D perhaps matching TRBD2 (6 bases). The CDR3 loop spans 15 amino acids. Trimming shortened V by 4 bases and J by 3 bases, and 13 bases separated the two germline ends. Germline lookup yields CDR1 MDHEN and CDR2 SYDVKM. DNA for the CDR3: TGTGCCAGCAGTTCCTTACCGGGGGTCTACAATGAGCAGTTCTTC. This translates into CASSSLPGVYNEQFF.

The chain recombines TRBV7-9 with TRBJ2-5; 9 bases fit TRBD2. With 1 base clipped from V and 1 base from J, the junction kept 4 bases outside the gene matches. This CDR3 spans 16 amino acids. CDR1 SEHNR and CDR2 FQNEAQ come from the germline V gene (reference sequence). CDR3 DNA sequence: TGTGCCAGCAGCTTAGGGGGGACTAGCACCCAAGAGACCCAGTACTTC. It specifies CASSLGGTSTQETQYF.

The rearrangement uses TRBV28 and TRBJ2-7; a weak D match, TRBD2 (5 bases). Germline CDR1 MDHEN, CDR2 SYDVKM. Trimming took 5 bases from V and 2 from J, leaving 16 bases between them. This CDR3 contains 15 residues. Here the CDR3 reads CASSHDYTNTYEQYF. The CDR3 nucleotides read TGTGCCAGCAGTCACGACTATACGAATACCTACGAGCAGTACTTC.

The rearrangement joins TRBV7-3 to TRBJ2-1, with D perhaps TRBD2 (7 bases). The CDR3 has 15 residues. V was clipped by 5 bases and J by 3 bases, with 14 bases between them. Germline V lookup: CDR1 SGHTA, CDR2 FQGTGA. DNA for the CDR3: TGTGCCAGCAGCCAAATAGGGGGGGGCTACAATGAGCAGTTCTTC. This sequence encodes CASSQIGGGYNEQFF.

This clone appeared a few times. The chain couples TRBV28 to TRBJ1-3; D remains ambiguous. Germline assignment: CDR1 MDHEN and CDR2 SYDVKM. The CDR3 extends over 14 amino acids. Between the trimmed V and J ends, which lost 8 bases and 8 bases, there was a span of 19 bases. The CDR3 region is CASVPTIAADTIYF. Here the CDR3 DNA reads TGTGCCAGCGTTCCGACTATAGCTGCGGACACCATATATTTT.

The rearrangement uses TRBV19 and TRBJ2-7; 9 bases align to TRBD1. The CDR3 length is 15 residues. Trimming took 1 base from V and 2 from J; bases not matched to a gene: 3. CDR1 is LNHDA and CDR2 is SQIVND in the germline V gene (reference sequence). This CDR3 reads CASSIVGQGPYEQYF. CDR3 nucleotides: TGTGCCAGTAGTATAGTGGGACAGGGACCCTACGAGCAGTACTTC.

The gene calls are TRBV6-5 and TRBJ1-3; D not certain. The V and J ends lost 6 bases and 3 bases respectively, with 12 bases between them. CDR1 is MNHEY and CDR2 is SVGAGI in the germline V gene. The CDR3 spans 14 residues. Here the CDR3 DNA reads TGTGCCAGCAGCCTAGGACTGAATGGAAACACCATATATTTT. Protein product: CASSLGLNGNTIYF.

The chain couples TRBV9 to TRBJ2-1, with D maybe TRBD2 (6 bases). Trimming shortened V by 3 bases and J by 7 bases, and 20 bases separated the two germline ends. CDR1 is SGDLS, CDR2 YYNGEE, per germline. This CDR3 has 16 amino acids. The CDR3 loop is CASSASLTRSQNEQFF. The CDR3 DNA sequence: TGTGCCAGCAGCGCCAGCCTGACTAGAAGTCAAAATGAGCAGTTCTTC. Full variable domain (remainder filled in from reference TRBV9 and TRBJ2-1): DSGVTQTPKHLITATGQRVTLRCSPRSGDLSVYWYQQSLDQGLQFLIQYYNGEERAKGNILERFSAQQFPDLHSELNLSSLELGDSALYFCASSASLTRSQNEQFFGPGTRLTVL.

This clone came up a few times. This chain links TRBV19 with TRBJ1-1; D is undetermined. CDR1 and CDR2 from the germline V gene are LNHDA and SQIVND (reference sequence). V shed 0 bases and J shed 3 bases, with 5 bases lying between them. The CDR3 sequence is 13 residues long. The CDR3 region has the DNA TGTGCCAGTAGTATAGATACTTACACTGAAGCTTTCTTT. Protein sequence: CASSIDTYTEAFF.

The chain couples TRBV4-3 to TRBJ2-5, with 14 bases fitting TRBD2. This CDR3 has 19 amino acids. CDR1 and CDR2 from the germline V gene are LGHNA and YSLEER. Trimming at V came to 0 bases and at J to 3 bases, leaving 9 bases not matched to a gene. CDR3 sequence (DNA): TGCGCCAGCAGCCAAGATCGAATAGGGACTAGCGGGAGTGAAGAGACCCAGTACTTC. This codes for CASSQDRIGTSGSEETQYF.

V usage is TRBV28 and J usage is TRBJ1-4, with D uncertain. Germline CDR1 is MDHEN and CDR2 is SYDVKM. The V end lost 6 bases, the J end lost 6 bases, and 5 bases lay between the germline ends. The CDR3 covers 11 residues. In DNA form, the CDR3 reads TGTGCCAGCAGCGGTTATGAAAAACTGTTTTTT. Translation: CASSGYEKLFF.

This clone showed up just a few times. The rearrangement links TRBV28 to TRBJ2-1; 16 bases agree with TRBD2. There are 17 residues in the CDR3. The germline V gene has CDR1 MDHEN and CDR2 SYDVKM. V shed 4 bases, J shed 9 bases, and the junction held 9 bases outside the gene matches. The CDR3 bases are TGTGCCAGCAGTTCTCCGGGACTAGCGGGAGGGAGAGGTGAGCAGTTCTTC. Translated, it gives CASSSPGLAGGRGEQFF.

J is TRBJ2-7 and V is TRBV11-2; 9 bases line up with TRBD1. J was trimmed by 4 bases and V by 4 bases; bases with no gene match: 11. This CDR3 spans 16 amino acids. Germline V gives CDR1 SGHAT, CDR2 FQNNGV. The CDR3 spells CASSYGQGRNHYEQYF. The CDR3 nucleotides read TGTGCCAGCAGCTACGGACAGGGGCGAAATCATTACGAGCAGTACTTC.

This clone showed up just once. At one of its ends the junction is not consistent with the germline gene, which may arise from a read error. At the DNA level, this CDR3 is encoded by other sequences in the same sample as well. The J gene is TRBJ1-1, the V gene TRBV5-1; 7 positions agree with TRBD1. There are 15 residues in the CDR3. Germline CDR1 and CDR2: SGHRS and YFSETQ. CDR3 DNA sequence: TGCGCCAGCAGCTTGGGGGCAGGGGGTCTCACTGAAGCCTTCTTT. Translating gives CASSLGAGGLTEAFF.